The rows below give T cell receptor beta chains drawn from one sample of a study of OX40 agonist ivuxolimab in advanced cancers. Sequenced by immunoSEQ multiplex PCR; TCRdb stores in-frame clones only, minus some. The repertoire consists of tens of thousands of clones, with about 89% occurring once and the leading ten covering approximately 32%. The sample was CD4+ or CD8+ T cells sorted from blood, taken in a trial of the OX40 agonist ivuxolimab. The source of these receptors is an adult with an advanced solid tumor such as melanoma, head and neck, liver or kidney cancer. The CDR3 runs from the conserved cysteine through the conserved F or W. A D gene is named only where the DNA matches it firmly. Size is stated for part of the rows, as once, few or many counts, or as a class when the clone is expanded.

length: 16
size: NA
V: TRBV19
J: TRBJ1-5
D: NA
DNA: TGTGCCAGTAGTATATCGCGAAGGGACGGCAATCAGCCCCAGCATTTT
CDR3: CASSISRRDGNQPQHF

length: 13
size: once
V: TRBV19
J: TRBJ1-1
D: NA
DNA: TGTGCCAGTATGTCAGGGGTTGGCACTGAAGCTTTCTTT
CDR3: CASMSGVGTEAFF

length: 14
size: NA
V: TRBV4-1
J: TRBJ1-2
D: TRBD1
DNA: TGCGCCAGCAGCGGTCGGGACAGTAACTATGGCTACACCTTC
CDR3: CASSGRDSNYGYTF

length: 13
size: NA
V: TRBV11-2
J: TRBJ1-5
D: NA
DNA: TGTGCCAGCAGCCGCGGCGCAGGTCAGCCCCAGCATTTT
CDR3: CASSRGAGQPQHF

length: 15
size: few
V: TRBV6-1
J: TRBJ1-1
D: TRBD1
DNA: TGTGCCAGCAGTGGGTCGGTACAGGGGAAATTTGGAGCTTTCTTT
CDR3: CASSGSVQGKFGAFF

length: 15
size: NA
V: TRBV5-6
J: TRBJ2-3
D: NA
DNA: TGTGCCAGCAGCGCCCCAGGCTACCACACAGATACGCAGTATTTT
CDR3: CASSAPGYHTDTQYF

length: 15
size: few
V: TRBV9
J: TRBJ2-1
D: TRBD2
DNA: TGTGCCAGCAGCGTAGCGGTAGCGGGGGACAATGAGCAGTTCTTC
CDR3: CASSVAVAGDNEQFF

length: 14
size: NA
V: TRBV18
J: TRBJ1-2
D: NA
DNA: TGTGCCAGCTCACCAGGCGAAACTAACTATGGCTACACCTTC
CDR3: CASSPGETNYGYTF

length: 13
size: NA
V: TRBV7-9
J: TRBJ1-1
D: NA
DNA: TGTGCCAGCAGCTTTTTGGACCGGGCTGAAGCTTTCTTT
CDR3: CASSFLDRAEAFF

length: 14
size: few
V: TRBV11-2
J: TRBJ2-5
D: NA
DNA: TGTGCCAGCAGCCGCCGGTGGGAAGGGGAGACCCAGTACTTC
CDR3: CASSRRWEGETQYF

length: 11
size: many
V: TRBV28
J: TRBJ1-2
D: NA
DNA: TGTGCCAGCAGTCGAACGGAGGGCTACACCTTC
CDR3: CASSRTEGYTF

length: 18
size: NA
V: TRBV5-4
J: TRBJ2-3
D: TRBD2
DNA: TGTGCCAGCAGGGCCGGGACTAGCGGGAATCGGGCCATAGATACGCAGTATTTT
CDR3: CASRAGTSGNRAIDTQYF

length: 15
size: NA
V: TRBV2
J: TRBJ2-4
D: TRBD2
DNA: TGTGCCAGCCTAGCGGGCCTTCTAGCCAAAAACATTCAGTACTTC
CDR3: CASLAGLLAKNIQYF

length: 15
size: medium-sized
V: TRBV27
J: TRBJ2-4
D: TRBD1
DNA: TGTGCCAGCAGTTTAAGCAGGGGGCTTCTGAACATTCAGTACTTC
CDR3: CASSLSRGLLNIQYF

length: 16
size: NA
V: TRBV11-3
J: TRBJ2-2
D: TRBD2
DNA: TGTGCCAGCAGCTCCCCTGGCGGGAGAAACACCGGGGAGCTGTTTTTT
CDR3: CASSSPGGRNTGELFF

length: 17
size: NA
V: TRBV12-5
J: TRBJ1-2
D: TRBD1
DNA: TGTGCTAGTGGTTTGGTACTGGGACAGGGTGTTGATCCTGGCTACACCTTC
CDR3: CASGLVLGQGVDPGYTF

length: 21
size: once
V: TRBV4-1
J: TRBJ2-3
D: TRBD2
DNA: TGCGCCAGCAGCCTTAAACCGGGACTAGCGGGGGGGAATGTTCGCACAGATACGCAGTATTTT
CDR3: CASSLKPGLAGGNVRTDTQYF

length: 16
size: NA
V: TRBV18
J: TRBJ2-3
D: NA
DNA: TGTGCCAGCTCACCACGAGGGATCCCAACCACAGATACGCAGTATTTT
CDR3: CASSPRGIPTTDTQYF

length: 16
size: NA
V: TRBV4-1
J: TRBJ1-5
D: NA
DNA: TGCGCCAGCAGCCTGCGGTTAACAGCGGGCAATCAGCCCCAGCATTTT
CDR3: CASSLRLTAGNQPQHF

length: 15
size: NA
V: TRBV6-4
J: TRBJ2-5
D: TRBD2
DNA: TGTGCCAGCAGTCCGACTAGCGGGGGGTCAGAGACCCAGTACTTC
CDR3: CASSPTSGGSETQYF

length: 15
size: few
V: TRBV30
J: TRBJ2-7
D: NA
DNA: TGTGCCTGGAGTGTATTTTCGAGGAGCTCCTACGAGCAGTACTTC
CDR3: CAWSVFSRSSYEQYF

length: 14
size: NA
V: TRBV9
J: TRBJ1-2
D: NA
DNA: TGTGCCAGCAGCACCCCGGGGGGGCGTAATGGCTACACCTTC
CDR3: CASSTPGGRNGYTF

length: 16
size: NA
V: TRBV5-8
J: TRBJ1-5
D: TRBD1
DNA: TGTGCCAGCAGCTCCGGGACAGTTTATAGCAATCAGCCCCAGCATTTT
CDR3: CASSSGTVYSNQPQHF

length: 15
size: NA
V: TRBV9
J: TRBJ2-1
D: NA
DNA: TGTGCCAGCAGCGTAGAAGCAGGGGATTGGAATGAGCAGTTCTTC
CDR3: CASSVEAGDWNEQFF

length: 14
size: NA
V: TRBV7-9
J: TRBJ2-3
D: NA
DNA: TGTGCCAGCAGCTTAGCAGGGACCGGGGATACGCAGTATTTT
CDR3: CASSLAGTGDTQYF

length: 15
size: NA
V: TRBV7-2
J: TRBJ2-3
D: NA
DNA: TGTGCCAGCAGCTTAGACTTAGAGGGAATTGGGACGCAGTATTTT
CDR3: CASSLDLEGIGTQYF

length: 17
size: NA
V: TRBV7-2
J: TRBJ2-1
D: TRBD2
DNA: TGTGCCAGCAGCTTACGACTAGCGGGGATTTCCTACAATGAGCAGTTCTTC
CDR3: CASSLRLAGISYNEQFF